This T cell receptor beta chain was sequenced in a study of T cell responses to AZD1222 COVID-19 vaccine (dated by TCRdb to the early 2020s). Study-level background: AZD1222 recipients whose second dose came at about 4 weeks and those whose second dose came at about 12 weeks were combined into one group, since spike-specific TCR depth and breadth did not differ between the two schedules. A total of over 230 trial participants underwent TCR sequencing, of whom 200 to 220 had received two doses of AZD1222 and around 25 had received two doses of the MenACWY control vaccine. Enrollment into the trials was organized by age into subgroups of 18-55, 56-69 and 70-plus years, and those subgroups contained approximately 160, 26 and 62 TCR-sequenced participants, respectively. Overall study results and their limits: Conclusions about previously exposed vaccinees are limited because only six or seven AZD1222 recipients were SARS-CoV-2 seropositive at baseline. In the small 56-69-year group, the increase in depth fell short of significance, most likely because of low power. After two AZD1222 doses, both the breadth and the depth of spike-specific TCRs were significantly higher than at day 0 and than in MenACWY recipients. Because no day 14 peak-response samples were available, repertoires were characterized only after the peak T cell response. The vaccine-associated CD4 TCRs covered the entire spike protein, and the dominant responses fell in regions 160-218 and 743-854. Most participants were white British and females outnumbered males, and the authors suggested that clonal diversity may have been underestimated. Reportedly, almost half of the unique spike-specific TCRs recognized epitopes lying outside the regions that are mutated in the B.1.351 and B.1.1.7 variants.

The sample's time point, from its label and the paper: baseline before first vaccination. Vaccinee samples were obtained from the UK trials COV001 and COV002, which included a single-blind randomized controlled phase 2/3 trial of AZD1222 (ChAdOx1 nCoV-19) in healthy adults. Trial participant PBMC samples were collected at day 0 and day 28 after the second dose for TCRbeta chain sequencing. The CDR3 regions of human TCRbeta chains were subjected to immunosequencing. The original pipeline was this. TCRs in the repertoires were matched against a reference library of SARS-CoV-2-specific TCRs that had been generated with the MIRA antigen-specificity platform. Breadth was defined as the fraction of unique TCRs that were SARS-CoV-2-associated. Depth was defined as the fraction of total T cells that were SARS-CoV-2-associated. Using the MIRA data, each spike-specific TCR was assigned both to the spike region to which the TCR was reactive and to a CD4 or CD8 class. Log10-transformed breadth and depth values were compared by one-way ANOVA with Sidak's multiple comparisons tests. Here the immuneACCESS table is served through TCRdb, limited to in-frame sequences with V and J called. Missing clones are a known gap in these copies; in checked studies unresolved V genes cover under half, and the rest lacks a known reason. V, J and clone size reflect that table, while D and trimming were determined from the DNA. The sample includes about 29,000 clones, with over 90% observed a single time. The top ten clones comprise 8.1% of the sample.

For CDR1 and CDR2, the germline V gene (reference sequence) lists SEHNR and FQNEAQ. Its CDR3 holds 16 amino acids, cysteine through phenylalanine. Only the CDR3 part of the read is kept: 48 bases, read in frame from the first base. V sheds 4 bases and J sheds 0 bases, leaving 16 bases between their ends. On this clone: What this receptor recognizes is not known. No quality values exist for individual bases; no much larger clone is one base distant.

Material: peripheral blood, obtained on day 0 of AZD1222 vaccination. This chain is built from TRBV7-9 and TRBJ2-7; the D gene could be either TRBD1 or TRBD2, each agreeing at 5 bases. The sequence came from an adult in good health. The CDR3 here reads CASSSLSWGSSYEQYF. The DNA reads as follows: TGTGCCAGCAGCTCCCTTTCGTGGGGGAGCTCCTACGAGCAGTACTTC.